This T cell receptor beta chain was recovered during a study of cytomegalovirus exposure and HLA in healthy donors. Study overall: Both the 95 to 150 validation repertoires and the roughly 620 first-cohort repertoires used the same platform, as reported by a later analysis. Broader study findings: Most TCR sequences were uncommon, yet certain public TCRs appeared in many donors.

Sequencing was performed with immunoSEQ multiplex PCR; in TCRdb, only in-frame clones are kept and a portion is missing. The data contain 300,000 to 450,000 clones, about nine tenths of them seen just once; the ten biggest clones take up roughly 0.8%. As to this clone: What it recognizes is unknown.

Trimming removed 6 bases at V and 1 base at J, with 9 bases between. The CDR3 is 13 amino acids. The germline CDR1 and CDR2 sequences are SGHVS and FQNEAQ. The chain combines TRBV7-8 with TRBJ2-5, with D tentatively TRBD1 (6 bases). The sequence was obtained from a woman aged 18-29 years in good health and CMV-seronegative. Specimen: PBMCs. CDR3 in amino acids: CASRPRGQETQYF. Written as DNA, the CDR3 is TGTGCCAGCAGGCCCAGGGGCCAAGAGACCCAGTACTTC.